Below, 32 T cell receptor beta chains from the same sample are listed, as sequenced in a study of tumor-infiltrating lymphocytes in primary liver carcinoma. TCR beta cDNA came from around 500 ng total RNA, primed with a constant-region primer. Three rounds of nested multiplex PCR with slightly modified ARM-PCR produced TCR beta libraries. TRBV1-TRBV30 forward primers paired with a C-beta reverse primer drove the first two PCR rounds, roughly 10 cycles each. TCRdb processed the multiplex PCR reads anew with MiXCR; each CDR3 protein has one entry. The sample includes 320,000 or so distinct CDR3 sequences, about 60% of them seen just once. Germline DNA was extracted too, while blood RNA derived from unsorted whole blood. Sequencing used peripheral blood. Every receptor here comes from a man aged 40-49 years with primary liver carcinoma and hepatitis B virus infection.

This clonotype is a singleton in its sample. The junction does not match germline at one end; this may be a read error. This rearrangement joins TRBV11-2 to TRBJ1-5; 8 bases are a match to TRBD1. The CDR3 runs 15 residues. The germline CDR1 and CDR2 sequences are SGHAT and FQNNGV. The CDR3 is CACSPDRDTSQPQHF. CDR3 nucleotide sequence: TGTGCCTGCAGCCCGGACAGGGACACCAGTCAGCCCCAGCATTTT.

This clonotype was observed a few times. This sequence joins TRBV28 and TRBJ2-2, with a possible D match to TRBD1 (5 bases). Trimming stripped 2 bases from V and 4 bases from J, with 11 bases between. The germline gives CDR1 MDHEN, CDR2 SYDVKM. The length of the CDR3 is 15 residues. The CDR3 sequence: CASSLVDRATGELFF. Written as DNA, the CDR3 is TGTGCCAGCAGTTTAGTCGACAGAGCCACCGGGGAGCTGTTTTTT.

On this clonotype itself: This may arise from a read error, as a much more abundant clone is one base away. V gene TRBV6-6 combines with J gene TRBJ2-1; 8 nucleotides line up with TRBD2. CDR3 length: 13 amino acids. Germline V CDR1 and CDR2: MNHNY, SVGAGI (reference sequence). CDR3 protein: CVSTSGSFNEQFF. Written as DNA, the CDR3 is TGTGTCAGCACCAGCGGGAGTTTCAATGAGCAGTTCTTC.

V and J are TRBV13 and TRBJ2-7; D is unresolved. The CDR3 has 13 residues. Trimming cost V 10 bases and J 1 base, with 14 bases left between them. CDR1 is PRHDT and CDR2 is FYEKMQ in the germline V gene (reference sequence). Written as DNA, the CDR3 is TGTGCCAACCTTAAAGTCGGGTCCTACGAGCAGTACTTC. This encodes CANLKVGSYEQYF.

Remarks on this clonotype: A much larger clonotype is one base distant, so this may be a read error. This chain links TRBV14 with TRBJ2-5; 7 positions match TRBD2. The CDR3 length is 15 residues. The germline gives CDR1 SGHDN, CDR2 FVKESK. The CDR3 protein is CVSSQWGGSQETQYF. As DNA, the CDR3 is TGTGTCAGCAGCCAATGGGGGGGGTCCCAAGAGACCCAGTACTTC.

The chain joins TRBV28 to TRBJ2-7; the D gene is possibly TRBD1 (6 bases). The CDR3 is 17 amino acids. Trimming cost V 8 bases and J 7 bases, with 30 bases left between them. The germline gives CDR1 MDHEN, CDR2 SYDVKM. Written as DNA, the CDR3 is TGTGCCAGCCTACCCAGAATCGGGACAAACGCCCTCGGAGAGCAGTACTTC. It specifies CASLPRIGTNALGEQYF.

Notes on this clonotype: A much more abundant neighbour one base away suggests this may be a read error. The chain joins TRBV30 to TRBJ2-1; 9 bases align to TRBD2. From germline, CDR1 is GTSNPN and CDR2 SVGIG (reference sequence). This CDR3 contains 18 residues. CDR3 region: CAWSVLRASGAGHNEEFF. The DNA of the CDR3 is TGTGCCTGGAGTGTACTCCGGGCTAGCGGGGCCGGGCACAATGAGGAGTTCTTC.

On this clonotype itself: Being one base from a much bigger clone, this may be a read error. The rearrangement links TRBV6-1 to TRBJ1-2; D unresolved. Germline assignment: CDR1 MNHNS and CDR2 SASEGT. The CDR3 is 15 amino acids. In nucleotides, the CDR3 is TGTGCCAGCAATGAAGGGCCAACCCGGGACTATGGCTACACCTTC. This encodes CASNEGPTRDYGYTF.

A single count supports this clonotype. A much more abundant neighbour one base away suggests this may be a read error. V and J are TRBV6-2 or TRBV6-3 and TRBJ2-5, with D unresolved. Germline lookup yields CDR1 MNHEY and CDR2 SVGEGT. CDR3 size: 11 residues. Here the CDR3 reads CVSSSQETQYF. In nucleotides, the CDR3 is TGTGTCAGCAGTTCCCAAGAGACCCAGTACTTC.

This clonotype was seen repeatedly, ten times or more. The chain joins TRBV14 to TRBJ2-7, with D possibly being TRBD1 or TRBD2 (5 bases each). Deletions cut 5 bases from V and 7 bases from J, with 15 bases between. The CDR3 spans 13 residues. CDR1 SGHDN and CDR2 FVKESK come from the germline V gene. The CDR3 sequence is CASSANWGSEQYF. The CDR3 nucleotides are TGTGCCAGCAGCGCAAACTGGGGGAGTGAGCAGTACTTC. Using reference TRBV14 and TRBJ2-7 for the parts outside the CDR3, the full variable domain is EAGVTQFPSHSVIEKGQTVTLRCDPISGHDNLYWYRRVMGKEIKFLLHFVKESKQDESGMPNNRFLAERTGGTYSTLKVQPAELEDSGVYFCASSANWGSEQYFGPGTRLTVT.

The V and J genes are TRBV30 and TRBJ2-3; 7 bases are a match to TRBD1. From germline, CDR1 is GTSNPN and CDR2 SVGIG (reference sequence). Trimming removed 1 base from V and 6 bases from J; junction bases left unmatched: 7. There are 14 residues in the CDR3. The CDR3 sequence: CAWSEGQILDTQYF. The CDR3 DNA reads as TGTGCCTGGAGTGAGGGACAGATTCTTGATACGCAGTATTTT.

A word on this clonotype: A read error may produce the germline difference seen at one junction end. As DNA, the CDR3 is TGCGCCAGCAGCCAAGATCGACGGCTAGCGGGAGGGGTTCAGCACTTC. Protein product: CASSQDRRLAGGVQHF. J is TRBJ2-4 and V is TRBV4-1, with TRBD2 identical over 12 bases. Germline CDR1 MGHRA, CDR2 YSYEKL. The CDR3 is made up of 16 amino acids.

As regards this clonotype: Given a much more abundant clone one base away, this may be a read error. The chain uses TRBV6-2 or TRBV6-3 and TRBJ1-1; D perhaps matches TRBD1 (5 bases). Per germline, CDR1 MNHEY and CDR2 SVGEGT. This CDR3 spans 14 amino acids. Trimming took 11 bases from V and 1 from J, leaving 17 bases between them. DNA for the CDR3: TGTGCCGCAGGGAGCGAGCGATCGAACACTGAAGCTTTCTTT. This codes for CAAGSERSNTEAFF.

This chain joins TRBV6-2 or TRBV6-3 and TRBJ1-6; 8 bases agree with TRBD1. V lost 5 bases and J lost 6; bases outside the gene matches: 15. Germline CDR1 reads MNHEY; CDR2 reads SVGEGT. This CDR3 contains 18 residues. CDR3: CASSHHPGQEARNSPLHF. The DNA of the CDR3 is TGTGCCAGCAGTCACCATCCGGGACAGGAGGCGCGTAATTCACCCCTCCACTTT.

Details on this clonotype: A single base separates this from a much larger clone, so it may be a read error. V is TRBV29-1 and J is TRBJ2-5, with D possibly being TRBD2 (5 bases). Per germline, CDR1 SQVTM and CDR2 ANQGSEA. CDR3 length: 12 amino acids. The CDR3 DNA reads as TGCATCGCCTTCGACGGGGTCGGGACCCAGTACTTC. This gives the protein CIAFDGVGTQYF.

This clonotype showed up many times. The V and J genes are TRBV6-6 and TRBJ2-7; D may be TRBD2 (5 bases). Trimming left V 0 bases short and J 2 bases short, with 14 bases between. CDR3 length: 16 residues. Per germline, CDR1 MNHNY and CDR2 SVGAGI (reference sequence). The CDR3 region is CASSYSGVRATYEQYF. The DNA for the CDR3 is TGTGCCAGCAGTTACTCGGGAGTAAGGGCAACCTACGAGCAGTACTTC.

This clonotype was picked up many times. V is TRBV4-2 and J is TRBJ1-6; no reliable D call. V lost 1 base, J lost 9 bases, and 7 bases lay in between. The CDR3 runs to 13 residues. Germline-derived CDR1 and CDR2 are LGHNA and YNFKEQ. The CDR3 protein is CASSQAEGSPLHF. CDR3 nucleotides: TGTGCCAGCAGCCAAGCCGAGGGTTCACCCCTCCACTTT.

The V and J genes are TRBV28 and TRBJ2-1; D call uncertain. Looked up from germline, CDR1 is MDHEN and CDR2 is SYDVKM. This CDR3 has 11 residues. V shed 3 bases and J shed 11 bases, with 8 bases lying between them. The CDR3 is CASSLPSKQFF. DNA of the CDR3: TGTGCCAGCAGTTTGCCCAGCAAGCAGTTCTTC.

In the case of this clonotype: A read error is possible here, since a much larger clone lies one base away. The genes are TRBV6-5 and TRBJ2-1, with D tentatively TRBD2 (8 bases). This CDR3 is 15 amino acids long. CDR1 and CDR2 from the germline V gene are MNHEY and SVGAGI. V gave up 5 bases and J gave up 11 bases, with 22 bases separating them. CDR3 DNA sequence: TGTGCCAGCAGTCCGGGACTAGGGGGCCGTGAGAAGCAGTTCTTC. This codes for CASSPGLGGREKQFF.

A note on this clonotype: A much larger clone lies one base from this, so it may be a read error. The genes are TRBV5-5 and TRBJ1-5; maybe TRBD1 (5 bases). There are 15 residues in the CDR3. V gave up 4 bases and J gave up 1 base, with 12 bases separating them. CDR1 and CDR2 from the germline V gene are SGHKS and YYEKEE (reference sequence). The CDR3: CASSPGIWSNQPQHF. CDR3 nucleotides: TGTGCCAGCAGCCCAGGGATATGGAGCAATCAGCCCCAGCATTTT.

In DNA, the CDR3 is TGTGCCAGCAGCCTCCGGGGGATCCCCTACGAGCAGTACTTC. Amino acid sequence: CASSLRGIPYEQYF. The chain has TRBV7-9 and TRBJ2-7; possibly TRBD2 for D (6 bases). The CDR3 has 14 residues. Trimming pared 5 bases from V and 2 bases from J, leaving 13 bases between. Germline V CDR1 and CDR2: SEHNR, FQNEAQ (reference sequence).

This clonotype has only a few counts. This chain joins TRBV6-1 and TRBJ2-7; D gene uncertain. Trimming left V 3 bases short and J 6 bases short, with 9 bases between. Germline CDR1 is MNHNS and CDR2 is SASEGT. CDR3 size: 12 residues. The CDR3: CASSELGFEQYF. The CDR3 DNA sequence: TGTGCCAGCAGTGAGTTGGGTTTCGAGCAGTACTTC.

This clonotype was counted a few times. A read error may be the cause here, since a much bigger clone is one base away. The gene calls are TRBV29-1 and TRBJ1-1, with D uncertain. Germline V gives CDR1 SQVTM, CDR2 ANQGSEA. The ends were cut back, 5 bases at V and 7 bases at J, with 20 bases in the middle. The CDR3 covers 14 residues. The CDR3 loop is CSVQAGQYSIEAFF. The CDR3 DNA follows: TGCAGCGTTCAAGCGGGCCAATATTCCATTGAAGCTTTCTTT.

CDR3: CASSPAWDRVKYEQYF. The DNA for the CDR3 is TGTGCCAGCAGTCCAGCATGGGACAGGGTAAAGTACGAGCAGTACTTC. The J gene is TRBJ2-7, the V gene TRBV28; TRBD1 matches 9 bases. Trimming took 5 bases from V and 4 from J; bases not matched to a gene: 12. This CDR3 contains 16 residues. The germline V gene has CDR1 MDHEN and CDR2 SYDVKM.

This clonotype was seen only once. This may stem from a read error, because a much larger clone lies one nucleotide away. V gene TRBV10-3 combines with J gene TRBJ2-5; 7 bases align to TRBD1. Germline assignment: CDR1 ENHRY and CDR2 SYGVKD. CDR3 length equals 14 residues. In nucleotides, the CDR3 is TGTGCCATCAGTGCGACAGGGTTGGGAGAGATCCAGTACTTC. Translated: CAISATGLGEIQYF.

Concerning this clonotype itself: The junction departs from germline at one end; a sequencing error may be responsible. The gene calls are TRBV6-1 and TRBJ2-7, with D maybe TRBD2 (5 bases). The germline gives CDR1 MNHNS, CDR2 SASEGT. The CDR3 covers 14 residues. CDR3 nucleotide sequence: TGTGCCAGTACAAGCGGCAGCTTGTCCTACGAGCAGTGCTTC. As protein: CASTSGSLSYEQCF.

The genes are TRBV30 and TRBJ2-3; tentatively, D is TRBD1 (6 bases). The CDR3 is 14 amino acids. V was clipped by 4 bases and J by 1 base, with 12 bases between them. Germline loops: CDR1 GTSNPN, CDR2 SVGIG (reference sequence). The CDR3 region has the DNA TGTGCCTGGACCAACAGGGAGCGCACAGATACGCAGTATTTT. As protein: CAWTNRERTDTQYF.

About this clonotype: A read error may be the cause here, since a much bigger clone is one base away. The rearrangement uses TRBV30 and TRBJ2-1, with D perhaps matching TRBD2 (5 bases). Germline V gives CDR1 GTSNPN, CDR2 SVGIG (reference sequence). The CDR3 consists of 13 residues. With 4 bases removed from V and 3 bases from J, the gap between germline ends came to 10 bases. This CDR3 reads CAWTAAFYNEQFF. The CDR3 DNA sequence: TGTGCCTGGACAGCGGCTTTCTACAATGAGCAGTTCTTC.

The chain combines TRBV5-4 with TRBJ2-7; TRBD1 or TRBD2 may be the D gene (5 bases each). This CDR3 is 15 amino acids long. The germline gives CDR1 SGHNT, CDR2 YYREEE (reference sequence). V lost 4 bases, J lost 7 bases, and 21 bases lay in between. CDR3 coding DNA: TGTGCCAGCAGCCTGGGGGTGACCGCGGACGTGGAGCAGTACTTC. Protein: CASSLGVTADVEQYF.

This clonotype was seen just once. V gene TRBV25-1 combines with J gene TRBJ1-1; D is ambiguous. The germline V gene has CDR1 MGHDK and CDR2 SYGVNS. V dropped 4 bases and J dropped 1 base, with 7 bases sitting between them. The CDR3 has 13 residues. Here the CDR3 reads CASSVGRNTEAFF. CDR3 DNA: TGTGCCAGCAGTGTCGGTCGGAACACTGAAGCTTTCTTT.

This clonotype was detected many times. This CDR3 is CASSPRPGTPETQYF. The CDR3 nucleotides are TGTGCCAGCAGCCCCCGGCCCGGGACTCCAGAGACCCAGTACTTC. The gene calls are TRBV13 and TRBJ2-5, with D possibly being TRBD2 (6 bases). Germline CDR1 PRHDT, CDR2 FYEKMQ (reference sequence). V lost 5 bases and J lost 4, with 17 bases in between. This CDR3 is built from 15 residues.

The chain couples TRBV7-9 to TRBJ1-4, with D hard to call. V lost 5 bases to trimming and J lost 14 bases, with 18 bases between them. The CDR3 loop spans 13 amino acids. CDR1 and CDR2 from the germline V gene are SEHNR and FQNEAQ (reference sequence). CDR3 in amino acids: CASSHMAGVRLFF. The CDR3 DNA is TGTGCCAGCAGCCACATGGCCGGGGTACGGCTGTTTTTT. Combining the CDR3 with reference TRBV7-9 and TRBJ1-4 gives the whole variable domain DTGVSQNPRHKITKRGQNVTFRCDPISEHNRLYWYRQTLGQGPEFLTYFQNEAQLEKSRLLSDRFSAERPKGSFSTLEIQRTEQGDSAMYLCASSHMAGVRLFFGSGTQLSVL.